This record covers a single TCR beta chain. By sample share, this clone is medium-sized (0.01 to 0.1%). Its antigen is unknown. Within one base of it there is no much larger clone, and no base qualities were kept. This specimen belongs to a study of lymphopenia after photon versus proton radiotherapy (dated by TCRdb to 2018 to 2020). Some background on the complete study: Photon and proton radiation therapy were compared by the study for their immunological effects in patients with gastrointestinal tumors who developed high-grade lymphopenia. The cohort comprised about 20 patients with gastrointestinal tumors who received either photon or proton therapy and then developed lymphopenia. The study was designed to characterize how the impact on the immune system differs between the two radiation modalities. General conclusions and limits of the study: Across the cohort, among patients who died, a greater drop in TCR diversity after the nadir was inversely correlated with overall survival time. The survival association was examined only in patients who died, and the authors described better survival with proton therapy as a possibility, not as a demonstrated result. After the lymphocyte count nadir, oligoclonal expansion, especially of CD8+ Temra cells, was observed in photon-treated repertoires, and the drop in diversity was driven by this expansion. Proton-treated patients stayed relatively stable during treatment, while photon-treated patients lost naive T cells and TCR diversity and gained effector/memory populations.

The CDR3 contains 15 residues, cysteine and phenylalanine counted. CDR3 DNA only is kept here, 45 bases in frame from base 1. Looking up the germline V gene (reference sequence) yields CDR1 SGHNT and CDR2 YYREEE. V drops 3 bases and J drops 6 bases, leaving 19 bases in between. The library was generated by the immunoSEQ multiplex PCR assay. Alongside multiparametric flow cytometry, deep sequencing of rearranged TCR beta loci was used to profile the T cell repertoires. Sourced from immuneACCESS, this table was stored by TCRdb with only in-frame sequences that have V and J called. A share of the clones is absent; for the studies checked, an unresolved V gene accounts for under half, and the remainder has no known explanation. In all, the sample holds tens of thousands of clones, and 83% of those were seen once. The ten largest clones capture around 1.4% of the sample.

Material: peripheral blood, obtained from a patient treated with proton-based radiotherapy. This receptor was obtained from a man in his sixties with pancreatic cancer. The rearranged segments are TRBV5-4 and TRBJ2-7, with the D segment possibly TRBD1 or TRBD2, each aligning over 5 bases. Here the CDR3 is given as CASSSLGTAIGEQYF. The DNA sequence is given as TGTGCCAGCAGCTCGCTTGGGACCGCCATCGGCGAGCAGTACTTC. Reference TRBV5-4 and TRBJ2-7 proteins supply the regions before and after the CDR3; the full variable domain is: ETGVTQSPTHLIKTRGQQVTLRCSSQSGHNTVSWYQQALGQGPQFIFQYYREEENGRGNFPPRFSGLQFPNYSSELNVNALELDDSALYLCASSSLGTAIGEQYFGPGTRLTVT.